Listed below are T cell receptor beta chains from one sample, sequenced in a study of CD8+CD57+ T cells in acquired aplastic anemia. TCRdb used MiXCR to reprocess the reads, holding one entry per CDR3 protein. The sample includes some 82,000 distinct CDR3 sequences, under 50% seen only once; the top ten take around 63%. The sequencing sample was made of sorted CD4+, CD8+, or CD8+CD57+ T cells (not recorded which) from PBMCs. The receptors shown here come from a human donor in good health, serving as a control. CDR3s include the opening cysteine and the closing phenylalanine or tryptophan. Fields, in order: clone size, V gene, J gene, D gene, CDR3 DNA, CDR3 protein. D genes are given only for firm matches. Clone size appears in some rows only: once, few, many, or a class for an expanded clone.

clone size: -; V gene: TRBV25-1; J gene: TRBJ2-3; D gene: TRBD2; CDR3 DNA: TGTGCCAGCAGTGCTAGTCCTAGCGGGAGGGACGCAGATACGCAGTATTTT; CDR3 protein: CASSASPSGRDADTQYF
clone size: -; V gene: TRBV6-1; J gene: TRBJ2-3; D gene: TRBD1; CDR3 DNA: TGTGCCAGCAGTGAAGTAGGGACAGGTTGGGATACGCAGTATTTT; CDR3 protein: CASSEVGTGWDTQYF
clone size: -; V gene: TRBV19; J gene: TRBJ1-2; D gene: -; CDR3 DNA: TGTGCCAGTAGTGTCGGCCCAGGACGAGTTGGCTACATCTTC; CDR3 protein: CASSVGPGRVGYIF
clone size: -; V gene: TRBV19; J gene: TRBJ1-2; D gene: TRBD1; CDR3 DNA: TGTGCCAGTAGTAGGCCGGGACAGACTAACTATGGCTACACCTTC; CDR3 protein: CASSRPGQTNYGYTF
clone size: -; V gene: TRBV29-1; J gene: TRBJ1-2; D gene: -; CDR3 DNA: TGCAGCGTGGCGGGACAATATGGCTACACCTTC; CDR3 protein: CSVAGQYGYTF
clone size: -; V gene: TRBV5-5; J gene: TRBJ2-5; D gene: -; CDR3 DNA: TGTGCCAGCAGCCAAGTGGACCGCATCGAGACCCAGTACTTC; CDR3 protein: CASSQVDRIETQYF
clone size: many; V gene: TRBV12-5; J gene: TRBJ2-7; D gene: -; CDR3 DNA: TGTGCTAGTGGCCCTGACAGTTACGAGCAGTACTTC; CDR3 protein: CASGPDSYEQYF
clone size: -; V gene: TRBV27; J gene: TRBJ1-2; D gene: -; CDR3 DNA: TGTGCCAGCAGGCATCAGGGTTATGGCTACACCTTC; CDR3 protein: CASRHQGYGYTF
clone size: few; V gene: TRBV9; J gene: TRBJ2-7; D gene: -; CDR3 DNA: TGTGCCAGCAGCACTGAATTAGTACCCTACGAGCAGTACTTC; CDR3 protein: CASSTELVPYEQYF
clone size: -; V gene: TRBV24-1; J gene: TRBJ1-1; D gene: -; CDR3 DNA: TGTGCCACCAGTGATTTGAGCAGCGAAGCTTTCTTT; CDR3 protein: CATSDLSSEAFF
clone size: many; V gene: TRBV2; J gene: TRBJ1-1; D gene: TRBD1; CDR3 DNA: TGTGCCAGCACAGAAGGACAGGGGGCCCCTGAAGCTTTCTTT; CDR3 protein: CASTEGQGAPEAFF
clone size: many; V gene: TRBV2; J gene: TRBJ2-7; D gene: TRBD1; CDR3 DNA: TGTGCCAGCCATGTACCAGGACAGGGTCCCTACGAGCAGTACTTC; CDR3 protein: CASHVPGQGPYEQYF
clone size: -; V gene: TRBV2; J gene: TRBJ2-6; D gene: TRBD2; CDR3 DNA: TGTGCCAGCAGTGCTAGCGGGAGGGCCAACGTCCTGACTTTC; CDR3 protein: CASSASGRANVLTF
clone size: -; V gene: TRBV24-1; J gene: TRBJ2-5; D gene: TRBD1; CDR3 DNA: TGTGCCAGCAGTATTACAGGGGGCTGGGAGACCCAGTACTTC; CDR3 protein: CASSITGGWETQYF
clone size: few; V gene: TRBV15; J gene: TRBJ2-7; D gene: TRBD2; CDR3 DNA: TGTGCCACCAGCGGACCTCTAGCGGGCCTCCCCTACGAGCAGTACTTC; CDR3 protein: CATSGPLAGLPYEQYF
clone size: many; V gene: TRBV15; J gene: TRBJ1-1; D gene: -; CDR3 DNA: TGTGCCACCAGCAGAGTAAGGGGGGGCACTGAAGCTTTCTTT; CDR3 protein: CATSRVRGGTEAFF
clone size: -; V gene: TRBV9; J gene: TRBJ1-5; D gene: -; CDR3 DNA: TGTGCCAGCAGCGTCGAATGGATGGGTCAGCCCCAGCATTTT; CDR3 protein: CASSVEWMGQPQHF
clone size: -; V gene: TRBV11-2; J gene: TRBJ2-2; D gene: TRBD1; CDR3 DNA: TGTGCCAGCAGGAGGACAGGGGAAAACACCGGGGAGCTGTTTTTT; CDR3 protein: CASRRTGENTGELFF
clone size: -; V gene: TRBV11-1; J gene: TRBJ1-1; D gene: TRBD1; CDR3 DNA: TGTGCCAGCAGCTTGGGGACAGGAAGCGTGAACACTGAAGCTTTCTTT; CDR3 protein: CASSLGTGSVNTEAFF
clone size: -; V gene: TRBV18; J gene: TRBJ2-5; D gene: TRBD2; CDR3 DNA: TGTGCCAGCTCACCTCCTAGCGGAGAGACCCAGTACTTC; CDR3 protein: CASSPPSGETQYF
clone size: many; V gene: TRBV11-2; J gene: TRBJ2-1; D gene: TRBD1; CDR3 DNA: TGTGCCAGCAGCACCGGGACAGTGATAAATAATGAGCAGTTCTTC; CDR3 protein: CASSTGTVINNEQFF
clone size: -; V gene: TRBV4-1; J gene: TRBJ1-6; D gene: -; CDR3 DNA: TGCGCCAGCAGCCAAGGGTCAGGACAGACCATGAGGCTGTCACCCCTCCACTTT; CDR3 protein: CASSQGSGQTMRLSPLHF
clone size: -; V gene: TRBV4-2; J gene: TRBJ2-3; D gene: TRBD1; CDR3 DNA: TGTGCCAGTAGTCCTGGGGACAGAGCTAGCACAGATACGCAGTATTTT; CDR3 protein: CASSPGDRASTDTQYF
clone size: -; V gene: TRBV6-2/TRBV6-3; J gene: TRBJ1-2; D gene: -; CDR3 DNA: TGTGCCAGCAGCCCCGGAGGGGTGGGCTACACCTTC; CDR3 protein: CASSPGGVGYTF
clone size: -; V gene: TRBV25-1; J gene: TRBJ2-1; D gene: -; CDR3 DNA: TGTGCCAGCAGTGTCCAAGCGGGTGTTTACAATGAGCAGTTCTTC; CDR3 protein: CASSVQAGVYNEQFF
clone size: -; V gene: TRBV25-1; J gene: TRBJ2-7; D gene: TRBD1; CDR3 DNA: TGTGCCAGCAGTGGACAGGGCGTCCACGAGCAGTACTTC; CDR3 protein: CASSGQGVHEQYF
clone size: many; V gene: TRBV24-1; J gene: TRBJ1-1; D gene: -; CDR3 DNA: TGTGCCACCAGAGCGGGCGCTTACACTGAAGCTTTCTTT; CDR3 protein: CATRAGAYTEAFF
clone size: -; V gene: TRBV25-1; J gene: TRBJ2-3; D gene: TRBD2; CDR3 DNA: TGTGCCAGCAGTCCTACCGGGACTAGCGGGGATCTCTACTCGGATACGCAGTATTTT; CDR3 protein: CASSPTGTSGDLYSDTQYF
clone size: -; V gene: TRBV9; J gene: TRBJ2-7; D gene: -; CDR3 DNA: TGTGCCAGCAGCGTAGCGGCGACCTCCTACGAGCAGTACTTC; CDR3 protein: CASSVAATSYEQYF
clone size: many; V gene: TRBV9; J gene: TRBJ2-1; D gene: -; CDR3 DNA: TGTGCCAGCAGCGCTGAGAACAATGAGCAGTTCTTC; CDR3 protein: CASSAENNEQFF
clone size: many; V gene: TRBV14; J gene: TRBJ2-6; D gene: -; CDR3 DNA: TGTGCCAGCAGCCAAGAAGATTGGGGGAGTGGGGCCAACGTCCTGACTTTC; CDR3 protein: CASSQEDWGSGANVLTF
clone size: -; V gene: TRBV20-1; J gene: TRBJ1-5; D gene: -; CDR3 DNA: TGCAGTGCTAGAGGACGCCTTGCCCAGCATTTT; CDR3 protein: CSARGRLAQHF
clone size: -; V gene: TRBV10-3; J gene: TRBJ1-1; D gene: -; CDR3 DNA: TGTGCCATCAGCTCAAGCAGTATTTATGAAGCTTTCTTT; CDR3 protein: CAISSSSIYEAFF
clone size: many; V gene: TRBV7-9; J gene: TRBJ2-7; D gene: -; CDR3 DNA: TGTGCCAGCAGCTGGCAGGGTGACGAGCAGTACTTC; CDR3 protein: CASSWQGDEQYF
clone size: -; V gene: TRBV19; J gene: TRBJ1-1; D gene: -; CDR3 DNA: TGTGCCAGTAGTCCCCGACAGTACGTCACTGAAGCTTTCTTT; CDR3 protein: CASSPRQYVTEAFF
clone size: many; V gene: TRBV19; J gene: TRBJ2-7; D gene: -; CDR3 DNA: TGTGCCAGTAGTATAGGCTACGAGCAGTACTTC; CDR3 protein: CASSIGYEQYF
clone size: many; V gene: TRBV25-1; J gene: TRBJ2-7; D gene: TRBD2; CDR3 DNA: TGTGCCAGCAGTGAGGGCCTAGCGGGAGGTGGGTACGAGCAGTACTTC; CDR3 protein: CASSEGLAGGGYEQYF
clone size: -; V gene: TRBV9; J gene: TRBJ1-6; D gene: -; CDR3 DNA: TGTGCCAGCAGCGTAGAAGGGACTAATTCACCCCTCCACTTT; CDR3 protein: CASSVEGTNSPLHF
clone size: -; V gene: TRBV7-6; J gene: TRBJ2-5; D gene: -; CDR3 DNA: TGTGCCAGCAGCTTAGGGGGGGTCCCCCAAGAGACCCAGTACTTC; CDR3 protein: CASSLGGVPQETQYF
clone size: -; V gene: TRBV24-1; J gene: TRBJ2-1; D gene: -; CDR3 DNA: TGTGCCACAGCCTCGGGACCACGGGGTGAGCAGTTCTTC; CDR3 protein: CATASGPRGEQFF
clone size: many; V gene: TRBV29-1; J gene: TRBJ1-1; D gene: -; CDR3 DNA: TGCAGCGTTGTAGGCAGGAACACTGAAGCTTTCTTT; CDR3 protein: CSVVGRNTEAFF
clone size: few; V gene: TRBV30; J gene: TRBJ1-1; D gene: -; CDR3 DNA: TGTGCCTGGAGTGCCCCCGGGGAGAGGACTGAAGCTTTCTTT; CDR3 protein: CAWSAPGERTEAFF
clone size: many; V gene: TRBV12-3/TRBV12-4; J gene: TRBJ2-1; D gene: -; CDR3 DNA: TGTGCCAGCCGATCCAGGGGTTACAAAAATGAGCAGTTCTTC; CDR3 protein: CASRSRGYKNEQFF
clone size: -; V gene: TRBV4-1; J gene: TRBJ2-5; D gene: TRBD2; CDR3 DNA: TGCGCCAGCGCCGGACTAGCGGCACAAGAGACCCAGTACTTC; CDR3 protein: CASAGLAAQETQYF
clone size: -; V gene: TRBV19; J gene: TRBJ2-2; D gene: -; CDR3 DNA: TGTGCCACCACCCCAGGGATCGCGAACACCGGGGAGCTGTTTTTT; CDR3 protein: CATTPGIANTGELFF
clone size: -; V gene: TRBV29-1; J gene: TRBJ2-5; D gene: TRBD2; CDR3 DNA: TGCAGCGTTGATGGGGCGGGGGTTCGGGAGACCCAGTACTTC; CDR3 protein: CSVDGAGVRETQYF
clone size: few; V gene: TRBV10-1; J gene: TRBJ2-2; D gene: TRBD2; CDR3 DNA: TGCGCCAGCAGTGAAACTAGCGGGGATTTT; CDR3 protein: CASSETSGDF
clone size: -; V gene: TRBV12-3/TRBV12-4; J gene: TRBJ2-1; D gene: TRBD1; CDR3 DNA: TGTGCCAGCAGTTCAGACAGGGGGCTAGACAATGAGCAGTTCTTC; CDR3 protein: CASSSDRGLDNEQFF